What follows are 31 T cell receptor beta chains derived from one specimen sequenced in a study of early T cells in non-severe SARS-CoV-2 infection. Each CDR3 protein is one row after TCRdb ran MiXCR on the 5' RACE reads. The sample contains tens of thousands of distinct CDR3 sequences, less than 8% of which appear only once. Sequenced: whole blood. The receptors were gathered from an adult who was a healthcare worker with PCR-confirmed SARS-CoV-2 infection or an uninfected control (not recorded which).

The chain links TRBV12-3 or TRBV12-4 to TRBJ2-5; D remains unclear. The CDR3 contains 14 residues. Trimming cost V 3 bases and J 4 bases, with 12 bases left between them. In nucleotides, the CDR3 is TGTGCCAGCAGTTTGCCGGCGGTACGAGAGACCCAGTACTTC. Encoded protein: CASSLPAVRETQYF.

This clonotype was seen a handful of times. The J gene is TRBJ2-7, the V gene TRBV29-1; D uncertain. The CDR3 is 12 residues long. V lost 4 bases and J 3 bases, leaving 10 bases between the germline ends. Per germline, CDR1 SQVTM and CDR2 ANQGSEA. The CDR3: CSVGISNYEQYF. The CDR3 DNA reads as TGCAGCGTTGGTATATCCAACTACGAGCAGTACTTC.

This clonotype has a count of ten or more. The chain links TRBV4-3 to TRBJ2-5, with 10 nucleotides matching TRBD1. Per the germline V gene, CDR1 is LGHNA and CDR2 is YSLEER. This CDR3 is 17 amino acids long. Germline trimming cut 4 bases from V and 0 bases from J; bases unmatched to any gene: 8. In DNA form, the CDR3 reads TGCGCCAGCAGCCTCCGACAGGGGGCCACGTACCAAGAGACCCAGTACTTC. It codes for CASSLRQGATYQETQYF.

There are many counts of this clonotype. The J gene is TRBJ2-1, the V gene TRBV11-2; unclear D gene. This CDR3 has 14 amino acids. Germline values: CDR1 SGHAT, CDR2 FQNNGV. V gave up 0 bases and J gave up 7 bases, with 10 bases separating them. This chain's CDR3 is CASSLDSLPNEQFF. CDR3 coding DNA: TGTGCCAGCAGCTTAGACTCCCTCCCAAATGAGCAGTTCTTC.

Details on this clonotype: This may be a read error, as it is one base from a much larger clone. The CDR3 ends on some other residue instead of the conserved phenylalanine or tryptophan, so this is likely a read error. This rearrangement joins TRBV12-3 or TRBV12-4 to TRBJ1-2; TRBD1 is a possible D gene (5 bases). Trimming removed 0 bases at V and 4 bases at J, with 12 bases between. This CDR3 has 15 amino acids. CDR3 amino acids: CASSLAAGRAYGYTY. The CDR3 region has the DNA TGTGCCAGCAGTTTAGCGGCAGGGAGGGCCTATGGCTACACCTAC.

This clonotype was observed many times. The CDR3 DNA sequence: TGTGCCAGCAGCCGACAGGAGAACACTGAAGCTTTCTTT. Translation gives CASSRQENTEAFF. This chain joins TRBV7-9 and TRBJ1-1; a possible D gene is TRBD1 (6 bases). Germline CDR1 and CDR2: SEHNR and FQNEAQ (reference sequence). Trimming cost V 5 bases and J 1 base, with 8 bases left between them. The CDR3 has 13 residues. The whole variable domain, filled in from reference TRBV7-9 and TRBJ1-1, reads DTGVSQNPRHKITKRGQNVTFRCDPISEHNRLYWYRQTLGQGPEFLTYFQNEAQLEKSRLLSDRFSAERPKGSFSTLEIQRTEQGDSAMYLCASSRQENTEAFFGQGTRLTVV.

This clonotype was found many times. V is TRBV9 and J is TRBJ1-2; TRBD1 matches 8 bases. The CDR3 is 14 amino acids. V was pared by 3 bases and J by 6 bases, with 7 bases of the junction left unmatched. Germline CDR1 is SGDLS and CDR2 is YYNGEE. DNA for the CDR3: TGTGCCAGCAGCGCGCCGGACAGGGCGGATGGCTACACCTTC. It is translated as CASSAPDRADGYTF. Using reference TRBV9 and TRBJ1-2 for the parts outside the CDR3, the full variable domain is DSGVTQTPKHLITATGQRVTLRCSPRSGDLSVYWYQQSLDQGLQFLIQYYNGEERAKGNILERFSAQQFPDLHSELNLSSLELGDSALYFCASSAPDRADGYTFGSGTRLTVV.

This clonotype appeared many times. The chain joins TRBV7-9 to TRBJ1-3; D is unresolved. Trimming took off 7 bases at V and 4 bases at J, with 8 bases between the two ends. The CDR3 loop spans 12 amino acids. Germline V gene sequence: CDR1 SEHNR, CDR2 FQNEAQ (reference sequence). The CDR3 here is CASISSGNTIYF. CDR3 bases: TGTGCCAGCATTTCATCCGGAAACACCATATATTTT.

In this sample, this clonotype turned up many times. The rearrangement links TRBV7-2 to TRBJ2-7; TRBD2 agrees at 9 bases. The V segment lost 0 bases and the J segment 2 bases; nucleotides outside the gene matches: 8. The CDR3 length is 17 residues. CDR1 is SGHTA and CDR2 is FQGNSA in the germline V gene. The CDR3: CASSLASGGPGTYEQYF. Here the CDR3 DNA reads TGTGCCAGCAGCTTAGCTAGCGGGGGACCGGGGACCTACGAGCAGTACTTC. The variable domain in full, with the rest retrieved from reference TRBV7-2 and TRBJ2-7, is GAGVSQSPSNKVTEKGKDVELRCDPISGHTALYWYRQSLGQGLEFLIYFQGNSAPDKSGLPSDRFSAERTGGSVSTLTIQRTQQEDSAVYLCASSLASGGPGTYEQYFGPGTRLTVT.

This clonotype was recorded at least ten times. The gene calls are TRBV11-3 and TRBJ2-2; a possible D gene is TRBD1 (5 bases). V was pared by 2 bases and J by 7 bases, with 8 bases between. This CDR3 has 13 residues. Germline V gene sequence: CDR1 SGHNT, CDR2 YENEEA. The CDR3 protein is CASSLTQGGELFF. The CDR3 nucleotides are TGTGCCAGCAGCTTAACCCAGGGCGGGGAGCTGTTTTTT.

This clonotype occurred many times. The rearrangement joins TRBV5-4 to TRBJ1-2; D is ambiguous. The CDR3 runs to 12 residues. V was cut by 7 bases and J by 1 base, with 8 bases left in between. Germline values: CDR1 SGHNT, CDR2 YYREEE (reference sequence). The chain's CDR3 is CASGQNNYGYTF. The CDR3 DNA reads TGTGCCAGCGGGCAGAATAACTATGGCTACACCTTC.

This clonotype was observed many times. J is TRBJ2-3 and V is TRBV5-4; 7 bases align to TRBD2. Germline lookup yields CDR1 SGHNT and CDR2 YYREEE (reference sequence). The CDR3 spans 14 residues. The trim removed 1 base at V and 4 bases at J, leaving 3 bases unmatched. CDR3 bases: TGTGCCAGCAGCTTGTTGGGGGGGTCAGATACGCAGTATTTT. Its protein is CASSLLGGSDTQYF.

This clonotype was observed many times. CDR3 nucleotides: TGTGCCACCAGTGATTCCCGGGACAGGGGGATGAACACTGAAGCTTTCTTT. Encoded protein: CATSDSRDRGMNTEAFF. The rearrangement uses TRBV24-1 and TRBJ1-1; 11 bases match TRBD1. The CDR3 is 17 amino acids. CDR1 and CDR2 from the germline V gene are KGHDR and SFDVKD. The V and J ends lost 2 bases and 0 bases, in that order; junction bases with no gene match: 4.

The sample holds many counts of this clonotype. CDR3 sequence reads: CAIRLAGDYEQYF. For the CDR3, the DNA is TGTGCCATCAGGCTAGCGGGGGACTACGAGCAGTACTTC. The rearrangement joins TRBV10-3 to TRBJ2-7; TRBD2 matches at 10 bases. The trim removed 6 bases at V and 3 bases at J, leaving 2 bases unmatched. Per germline, CDR1 ENHRY and CDR2 SYGVKD. The CDR3 loop spans 13 amino acids.

This clonotype was seen at least ten times. The rearrangement uses TRBV29-1 and TRBJ2-1; TRBD2 agrees at 8 bases. The junction had 4 bases not matched to a gene; V was cut back by 6 bases and J by 0 bases. Germline-derived CDR1 and CDR2 are SQVTM and ANQGSEA. This CDR3 has 14 residues. CDR3 sequence (DNA): TGCAGCGTATTCGGGGGGGGCTCCTACAATGAGCAGTTCTTC. Translation: CSVFGGGSYNEQFF.

This clonotype has only a few counts. The chain couples TRBV12-3 or TRBV12-4 to TRBJ2-2; D is ambiguous. Trimming left V 1 base short and J 1 base short, with 7 bases between. The CDR3 is 15 residues long. CDR3 residues: CASSLDARNTGELFF. The CDR3 coding sequence is TGTGCCAGCAGTTTAGACGCCCGGAACACCGGGGAGCTGTTTTTT.

This clonotype has at least ten counts. The chain carries TRBV6-1 and TRBJ1-5, with 7 bases identical to TRBD1. Germline assignment: CDR1 MNHNS and CDR2 SASEGT. The CDR3 sequence is 14 residues long. Trimming cost V 6 bases and J 10 bases; bases outside gene matches: 12. The CDR3 sequence: CASRNQGGAQPQHF. DNA of the CDR3: TGTGCCAGCAGAAACCAGGGGGGAGCACAACCCCAGCATTTT.

This clonotype was seen ten or more times. V and J are TRBV12-3 or TRBV12-4 and TRBJ1-6; D may be TRBD1 (5 bases). V was shortened by 7 bases and J by 5 bases, with 9 bases between the two germline ends. CDR3 length: 13 residues. The CDR3 DNA sequence: TGTGCCAGCACTAGGGACCATAATTCACCCCTCCACTTT. It translates to CASTRDHNSPLHF.

The J gene is TRBJ1-2, the V gene TRBV7-2, with a tentative D call TRBD1 (5 bases). This CDR3 comprises 17 residues. Per germline, CDR1 SGHTA and CDR2 FQGNSA. V lost 1 base, J lost 2 bases, and 17 bases lay in between. The DNA for the CDR3 is TGTGCCAGCAGCTTAGGGGGGTCCCCTCGGCCCAACTATGGCTACACCTTC. This translates into CASSLGGSPRPNYGYTF. Complete variable domain (other parts from reference TRBV7-2 and TRBJ1-2): GAGVSQSPSNKVTEKGKDVELRCDPISGHTALYWYRQSLGQGLEFLIYFQGNSAPDKSGLPSDRFSAERTGGSVSTLTIQRTQQEDSAVYLCASSLGGSPRPNYGYTFGSGTRLTVV.

The J gene is TRBJ1-4, the V gene TRBV2, with 9 bases aligning to TRBD1. This CDR3 is 14 amino acids long. Germline V CDR1 and CDR2: SNHLY, FYNNEI. With 6 bases clipped from V and 7 bases from J, the junction kept 6 bases outside the gene matches. As DNA, the CDR3 is TGTGCCAGCAGGTCCGAGGGACAGGGTGAAAAACTGTTTTTT. Its protein is CASRSEGQGEKLFF.

This clonotype was counted ten times or more. J is TRBJ2-7 and V is TRBV18, with 9 bases identical to TRBD1. Germline CDR1 KGHSH, CDR2 LQKENI. This CDR3 region has 13 residues. Trimming took 4 bases from V and 5 from J; bases not matched to a gene: 3. In DNA, the CDR3 is TGTGCCAGCTCACAGGGACAGGGCGACGAGCAGTACTTC. Amino acid sequence: CASSQGQGDEQYF. Complete variable domain (other parts from reference TRBV18 and TRBJ2-7): NAGVMQNPRHLVRRRGQEARLRCSPMKGHSHVYWYRQLPEEGLKFMVYLQKENIIDESGMPKERFSAEFPKEGPSILRIQQVVRGDSAAYFCASSQGQGDEQYFGPGTRLTVT.

This clonotype occurred many times. The chain recombines TRBV6-6 with TRBJ1-5, with a weak D call TRBD1 (5 bases). The CDR3 runs 15 residues. The germline V and J ends were trimmed by 4 bases and 6 bases, with 16 bases remaining between them. Germline V lookup: CDR1 MNHNY, CDR2 SVGAGI (reference sequence). This chain's CDR3 is CASSSGTTQSQPQHF. DNA for the CDR3: TGTGCCAGCAGTTCAGGGACTACACAAAGTCAGCCCCAGCATTTT.

This clonotype occurred many times. The CDR3 reads CATSSTGSINSYEQYF. The CDR3 DNA reads as TGTGCCACCAGCTCGACAGGGAGTATAAACAGTTACGAGCAGTACTTC. The chain links TRBV15 to TRBJ2-7; 7 bases fit TRBD1. This CDR3 region has 16 residues. V was clipped by 5 bases and J by 4 bases; unmatched bases: 14. Germline V gene sequence: CDR1 LNHNV, CDR2 YYDKDF (reference sequence). Complete variable domain (other parts from reference TRBV15 and TRBJ2-7): DAMVIQNPRYQVTQFGKPVTLSCSQTLNHNVMYWYQQKSSQAPKLLFHYYDKDFNNEADTPDNFQSRRPNTSFCFLDIRSPGLGDTAMYLCATSSTGSINSYEQYFGPGTRLTVT.

In this sample, this clonotype turned up many times. This rearrangement joins TRBV7-2 to TRBJ2-1, with 8 bases lining up with TRBD1. The V gene end was trimmed by 1 base and the J gene end by 15 bases; junction bases not matched to a gene: 8. Looked up from germline, CDR1 is SGHTA and CDR2 is FQGNSA. CDR3 length equals 13 residues. The CDR3 nucleotides read TGTGCCAGCAGCTTAGGACAGGGGCGGGGAACGTTCTTC. Its protein is CASSLGQGRGTFF.

The V call is TRBV20-1, the J call TRBJ2-2, with 8 positions matching TRBD2. Trimming removed 5 bases from V and 4 bases from J; junction bases left unmatched: 6. CDR3 length: 14 residues. Germline loops: CDR1 DFQATT, CDR2 SNEGSKA (reference sequence). The CDR3 loop reads CSAQDGGGTGELFF. In nucleotides, the CDR3 is TGCAGTGCTCAGGACGGGGGGGGCACCGGGGAGCTGTTTTTT.

Many counts were recorded for this clonotype. The chain employs TRBV9 and TRBJ2-7; the match to TRBD2 covers 7 bases. V lost 4 bases, J lost 4 bases, and 8 bases stayed unmatched. Germline V gene sequence: CDR1 SGDLS, CDR2 YYNGEE. This CDR3 is built from 14 residues. CDR3 DNA sequence: TGTGCCAGCAGCTTCTGGACTAGTTTGTACGAGCAGTACTTC. Protein product: CASSFWTSLYEQYF.

This clonotype was picked up many times. This chain uses TRBV18 with TRBJ1-5; D unresolved. In germline, CDR1 is KGHSH, CDR2 LQKENI. V was trimmed by 3 bases and J by 3 bases, leaving 9 bases between them. This CDR3 is 14 amino acids long. The CDR3 here is CASSPDALNQPQHF. CDR3 DNA: TGTGCCAGCTCACCCGACGCGCTCAATCAGCCCCAGCATTTT.

At least ten counts were recorded for this clonotype. The CDR3 protein is CASSRGQGQAFF. In DNA form, the CDR3 reads TGTGCCAGCAGCCGAGGACAGGGACAAGCTTTCTTT. The chain couples TRBV12-3 or TRBV12-4 to TRBJ1-1; TRBD1 agrees at 8 bases. V shed 6 bases and J 9 bases; nucleotides not matched to a gene: 6. This CDR3 contains 12 residues.

In its sample, this clonotype was seen a few times. The chain links TRBV7-2 to TRBJ1-2; 8 nucleotides align to TRBD1. V trimming: 5 bases; J trimming: 3 bases; junction bases outside the gene matches: 11. Looked up from germline, CDR1 is SGHTA and CDR2 is FQGNSA. CDR3 size: 16 residues. The CDR3 sequence: CASSPGLGQGHYGYTF. CDR3 DNA sequence: TGTGCCAGCAGCCCAGGGCTAGGACAGGGTCACTATGGCTACACCTTC.

The gene calls are TRBV25-1 and TRBJ1-2; D gene unclear. The CDR3 runs to 13 residues. V lost 6 bases and J lost 5, with 13 bases in between. Germline CDR1 and CDR2: MGHDK and SYGVNS. The CDR3 loop reads CASRAGSGYGYTF. CDR3 nucleotides: TGTGCCAGCAGAGCAGGCAGCGGATATGGCTACACCTTC.

This clonotype was picked up a small number of times. The V call is TRBV25-1, the J call TRBJ2-3; tentative D call: TRBD2 (6 bases). Per the germline V gene, CDR1 is MGHDK and CDR2 is SYGVNS. V lost 4 bases, J lost 4 bases, and 15 bases lay in between. This CDR3 has 15 residues. The CDR3 sequence is CASSAELAFADTQYF. The CDR3, as DNA: TGTGCCAGCAGTGCGGAACTAGCTTTCGCAGATACGCAGTATTTT.